These 23 T cell receptor beta chains were sequenced from one sample in a study of identifying expanded T cells in peripheral blood. TCRdb's table, derived via immunoSEQ multiplex PCR, lists solely in-frame clones and lacks some. The profile shows under 150,000 clones, approximately 86% of them singletons. The sequenced sample was blood. Receptors originate from a person between 18 and 75 years old in good health.

This rearrangement joins TRBV6-5 to TRBJ1-1; unclear D gene. With 6 bases removed from V and 5 bases from J, the gap between germline ends came to 16 bases. The CDR3 spans 14 residues. Germline values: CDR1 MNHEY, CDR2 SVGAGI. The CDR3 loop is CASSRWRAWTEAFF. The CDR3 DNA follows: TGTGCCAGCAGCCGGTGGCGGGCGTGGACTGAAGCTTTCTTT.

The CDR3 spells CASSLGLPGNTIYF. CDR3 coding DNA: TGTGCCAGCAGCTTAGGATTGCCTGGAAACACCATATATTTT. The chain combines TRBV7-9 with TRBJ1-3; D gene uncertain. Germline V gene lookup returns CDR1 SEHNR and CDR2 FQNEAQ (reference sequence). This CDR3 spans 14 amino acids. V gave up 1 base and J gave up 2 bases, with 6 bases separating them.

A word on this clone: At one end, the junction sequence differs from germline, possibly due to a read error. The J gene is TRBJ2-7, the V gene TRBV7-9; D may be TRBD1 (6 bases). The CDR3 runs 14 residues. Germline assignment: CDR1 SEHNR and CDR2 FQNEAQ (reference sequence). The CDR3 here is CASSSRTEYYEQCF. The DNA for the CDR3 is TGTGCCAGCAGCTCCCGGACAGAATACTACGAGCAGTGCTTC. The full variable domain, its missing parts supplied by reference TRBV7-9 and TRBJ2-7, is DTGVSQNPRHKITKRGQNVTFRCDPISEHNRLYWYRQTLGQGPEFLTYFQNEAQLEKSRLLSDRFSAERPKGSFSTLEIQRTEQGDSAMYLCASSSRTEYYEQCFGPGTRLTVT.

The V and J genes are TRBV9 and TRBJ1-1, with no clear D. Germline loops: CDR1 SGDLS, CDR2 YYNGEE. The CDR3 consists of 17 residues. The V and J ends lost 3 bases and 0 bases respectively, with 18 bases between them. The CDR3 reads CASSAANSEIMNTEAFF. DNA for the CDR3: TGTGCCAGCAGCGCCGCGAACAGCGAGATCATGAACACTGAAGCTTTCTTT.

Here the CDR3 reads CASSLGRGLMNTGELFF. CDR3 coding DNA: TGCGCCAGCAGCTTGGGGAGGGGCCTTATGAACACCGGGGAGCTGTTTTTT. V and J are TRBV5-1 and TRBJ2-2, with a weak D call TRBD2 (6 bases). The V gene's germline CDR1 is SGHRS and CDR2 YFSETQ. This CDR3 has 17 amino acids. Trimming shortened V by 0 bases and J by 1 base, and 13 bases separated the two germline ends.

The rearrangement links TRBV5-1 to TRBJ1-2, with D hard to call. The CDR3 has 13 residues. V was clipped by 4 bases and J by 2 bases, with 9 bases between them. Germline-derived CDR1 and CDR2 are SGHRS and YFSETQ. The CDR3 coding sequence is TGCGCCAGCAGCCAGACGGAGAACTATGGCTACACCTTC. Translating gives CASSQTENYGYTF.

The chain's CDR3 is CASSLDISSYNEQFF. CDR3 nucleotides: TGTGCCAGCAGCTTGGATATTAGCTCCTACAATGAGCAGTTCTTC. The J gene is TRBJ2-1, the V gene TRBV7-3, with D unresolved. This CDR3 is 15 amino acids long. Per the germline V gene, CDR1 is SGHTA and CDR2 is FQGTGA. V lost 3 bases and J 0 bases, leaving 9 bases between the germline ends.

The V call is TRBV19, the J call TRBJ2-1, with 9 bases lining up with TRBD2. Germline lookup yields CDR1 LNHDA and CDR2 SQIVND (reference sequence). The CDR3 is 17 residues long. The trim removed 3 bases at V and 0 bases at J, leaving 6 bases unmatched. CDR3 DNA sequence: TGTGCCAGTAGTATCCGGGCTAGCGGGGTCTCCTACAATGAGCAGTTCTTC. This gives the protein CASSIRASGVSYNEQFF. Filled out from reference TRBV19 and TRBJ2-1, the complete variable domain reads DGGITQSPKYLFRKEGQNVTLSCEQNLNHDAMYWYRQDPGQGLRLIYYSQIVNDFQKGDIAEGYSVSREKKESFPLTVTSAQKNPTAFYLCASSIRASGVSYNEQFFGPGTRLTVL.

J is TRBJ2-2 and V is TRBV5-4; 10 nucleotides agree with TRBD2. V trimming: 2 bases; J trimming: 5 bases; junction bases outside the gene matches: 6. The CDR3 runs to 16 residues. Germline V CDR1 and CDR2: SGHNT, YYREEE (reference sequence). The CDR3 region is CASSFGIAGGTGELFF. As DNA, the CDR3 is TGTGCCAGCAGCTTCGGGATAGCGGGAGGAACCGGGGAGCTGTTTTTT.

V usage is TRBV5-1 and J usage is TRBJ2-3, with a weak D call TRBD1 (5 bases). Trimming took 0 bases from V and 2 from J, leaving 7 bases between them. Germline loops: CDR1 SGHRS, CDR2 YFSETQ. The CDR3 consists of 14 residues. CDR3 DNA: TGCGCCAGCAGCTTGGGACAGCTCACAGATACGCAGTATTTT. It specifies CASSLGQLTDTQYF.

This clone was observed a single time. The chain recombines TRBV29-1 with TRBJ2-3; tentative D call: TRBD1 (6 bases). The germline V gene encodes CDR1 SQVTM and CDR2 ANQGSEA. CDR3 length: 15 amino acids. Trimming took 0 bases from V and 4 from J, leaving 14 bases between them. CDR3: CSVEDRVAGADTQYF. Here the CDR3 DNA reads TGCAGCGTTGAAGATCGGGTGGCAGGGGCAGATACGCAGTATTTT.

This chain connects TRBV28 to TRBJ2-7; D is unresolved. V lost 4 bases and J 3 bases, leaving 13 bases between the germline ends. Germline V lookup: CDR1 MDHEN, CDR2 SYDVKM. This CDR3 contains 14 residues. The CDR3, as DNA: TGTGCCAGCAGTTCGCCCCCATCCCACTACGAGCAGTACTTC. Its protein product is CASSSPPSHYEQYF.

This chain joins TRBV4-3 and TRBJ1-3; D not resolved. The CDR3 is made up of 15 amino acids. The V end was cut by 0 bases, the J end by 0 bases, with 6 bases between. Germline V gene lookup returns CDR1 LGHNA and CDR2 YSLEER. The DNA of the CDR3 is TGCGCCAGCAGCCAAGATACGAGCTCTGGAAACACCATATATTTT. This sequence encodes CASSQDTSSGNTIYF.

The chain couples TRBV29-1 to TRBJ1-3, with D possibly matching TRBD1 (6 bases). CDR1 SQVTM and CDR2 ANQGSEA come from the germline V gene. This CDR3 has 14 amino acids. The V end was cut by 2 bases, the J end by 3 bases, with 11 bases between. The CDR3 loop is CSVEPGAGGNTIYF. CDR3 DNA: TGCAGCGTTGAACCGGGGGCAGGTGGAAACACCATATATTTT.

The rearrangement uses TRBV6-5 and TRBJ1-2, with TRBD1 matching 9 bases. The CDR3 totals 14 residues. V gave up 5 bases and J gave up 4 bases; unmatched junction bases: 5. Germline loops: CDR1 MNHEY, CDR2 SVGAGI. CDR3 loop: CASSPGTGRYGYTF. In nucleotides, the CDR3 is TGTGCCAGCAGTCCAGGGACAGGGCGCTATGGCTACACCTTC.

This chain links TRBV4-2 with TRBJ2-1, with D perhaps matching TRBD2 (7 bases). This CDR3 contains 17 residues. Germline CDR1 is LGHNA and CDR2 is YNFKEQ. The V end lost 0 bases, the J end lost 5 bases, and 17 bases lay between the germline ends. CDR3 loop: CASSQDLEGGLNNEQFF. CDR3 DNA: TGTGCCAGCAGCCAAGATCTCGAGGGGGGGCTAAACAATGAGCAGTTCTTC.

This clone was seen just once. The rearrangement joins TRBV7-3 to TRBJ1-1, with TRBD1 matching 7 bases. The CDR3 is 14 amino acids. Trimming took 5 bases from V and 2 from J; bases not matched to a gene: 5. Germline V lookup: CDR1 SGHTA, CDR2 FQGTGA. Here the CDR3 reads CASSRGPGNTEAFF. The CDR3 DNA follows: TGTGCCAGCAGCAGGGGGCCGGGAAACACTGAAGCTTTCTTT.

The chain links TRBV2 to TRBJ2-2; unclear D gene. Germline V CDR1 and CDR2: SNHLY, FYNNEI. The ends were cut back, 0 bases at V and 7 bases at J, with 6 bases in the middle. The CDR3 contains 13 residues. The CDR3, as DNA: TGTGCCAGCAGTGAAGCGTTTATCGGGGAGCTGTTTTTT. Translated: CASSEAFIGELFF.

The chain has TRBV6-1 and TRBJ1-5; D gene uncertain. CDR3 length: 12 amino acids. Deletions cut 6 bases from V and 6 bases from J, with 9 bases between. Germline V gives CDR1 MNHNS, CDR2 SASEGT. This CDR3 reads CASSLNSQPQHF. Here the CDR3 DNA reads TGTGCCAGCAGCCTCAACAGTCAGCCCCAGCATTTT.

This clone has only a few counts. J is TRBJ1-1 and V is TRBV20-1; possibly TRBD1 for D (5 bases). The germline CDR1 and CDR2 sequences are DFQATT and SNEGSKA (reference sequence). This CDR3 comprises 11 residues. The CDR3 spells CSAFRETEAFF. The CDR3 bases are TGCAGCGCGTTCAGGGAGACTGAAGCTTTCTTT.

The chain employs TRBV2 and TRBJ2-7; 7 nucleotides match TRBD1. V was clipped by 4 bases and J by 0 bases; unmatched bases: 6. This CDR3 region has 15 residues. CDR1 is SNHLY and CDR2 is FYNNEI in the germline V gene. The CDR3 loop reads CASSAGQVGSYEQYF. In DNA form, the CDR3 reads TGTGCCAGCAGTGCTGGACAGGTGGGCTCCTACGAGCAGTACTTC.

The chain joins TRBV5-4 to TRBJ2-5; D call uncertain. Deletions cut 9 bases from V and 2 bases from J, with 20 bases between. The CDR3 covers 15 residues. CDR1 and CDR2 (germline): SGHNT, YYREEE (reference sequence). As DNA, the CDR3 is TGTGCCACTTCGGAAAAGGCTAGATCTCAAGAGACCCAGTACTTC. It specifies CATSEKARSQETQYF.

V gene TRBV23-1 combines with J gene TRBJ2-7; D may be TRBD1 (5 bases). TRBV23-1 is an ORF, and what it does is uncertain. The ends were cut back, 0 bases at V and 5 bases at J, with 14 bases in the middle. CDR3 size: 15 residues. The CDR3 bases are TGCGCCAGCAGTCAATCAGACAGTGTCTCTCACGAGCAGTACTTC. Protein product: CASSQSDSVSHEQYF.